Listed here are 28 T cell receptor beta chains from one sample, sequenced in a study of blood T cell repertoires in COVID-19. The method was immunoSEQ multiplex PCR; TCRdb's version includes in-frame clones alone and lacks a portion of them. The sample records fewer than 300,000 clones, over 75% being singletons. The sequenced material came from peripheral blood. Receptors originate from a human donor in a cohort sampled during active COVID-19.

This clone was counted only a few times. V is TRBV27 and J is TRBJ2-2, with TRBD1 as a possible D gene (6 bases). Trimming cost V 5 bases and J 9 bases, with 16 bases left between them. The CDR3 totals 14 residues. The V gene's germline CDR1 is MNHEY and CDR2 SMNVEV (reference sequence). CDR3 loop: CASSPGASLRELFF. CDR3 bases: TGTGCCAGCAGTCCAGGGGCCTCTCTCAGGGAGCTGTTTTTT.

The V call is TRBV29-1, the J call TRBJ1-4; D ambiguous. Trimming took 4 bases from V and 5 from J, leaving 11 bases between them. This CDR3 has 13 amino acids. Germline V gene data show CDR1 as SQVTM and CDR2 as ANQGSEA. In DNA, the CDR3 is TGCAGCGTTGGGCAACGAAAAAATGAAAAACTGTTTTTT. Its translation is CSVGQRKNEKLFF.

The chain combines TRBV28 with TRBJ2-2; D might be TRBD1 (5 bases). Germline V gene sequence: CDR1 MDHEN, CDR2 SYDVKM. V dropped 7 bases and J dropped 4 bases, with 16 bases sitting between them. This CDR3 spans 15 amino acids. CDR3 bases: TGTGCCAGCACCCTCCCAACAGGTTCCACCGGGGAGCTGTTTTTT. Translating it yields CASTLPTGSTGELFF.

This sequence joins TRBV6-1 and TRBJ2-6, with 7 bases identical to TRBD1. Trimming took 4 bases from V and 1 from J; bases not matched to a gene: 7. The CDR3 is 17 amino acids. CDR1 and CDR2 from the germline V gene are MNHNS and SASEGT. In DNA, the CDR3 is TGTGCCAGCAGTGGCTTCGACAGGGCGTCTGGGGCCAACGTCCTGACTTTC. Protein: CASSGFDRASGANVLTF.

The V call is TRBV7-8, the J call TRBJ2-3; D possibly corresponds to TRBD2 (5 bases). Germline CDR1 SGHVS, CDR2 FQNEAQ. The CDR3 has 15 amino acids. V was trimmed by 1 base and J by 1 base, leaving 9 bases between them. The DNA of the CDR3 is TGTGCCAGCAGCTTAGTTACCGGGGGCACAGATACGCAGTATTTT. It encodes CASSLVTGGTDTQYF.

This chain uses TRBV19 with TRBJ2-3; possibly TRBD2 for D (6 bases). The V end lost 1 base, the J end lost 2 bases, and 13 bases lay between the germline ends. This CDR3 contains 16 residues. The germline V gene encodes CDR1 LNHDA and CDR2 SQIVND (reference sequence). The CDR3 reads CASSIGASGYTDTQYF. CDR3 bases: TGTGCCAGTAGTATAGGCGCGAGCGGGTACACAGATACGCAGTATTTT. The full variable domain, completed using reference TRBV19 and TRBJ2-3, is DGGITQSPKYLFRKEGQNVTLSCEQNLNHDAMYWYRQDPGQGLRLIYYSQIVNDFQKGDIAEGYSVSREKKESFPLTVTSAQKNPTAFYLCASSIGASGYTDTQYFGPGTRLTVL.

The rearrangement joins TRBV9 to TRBJ1-2; the D gene is possibly TRBD1 (6 bases). Germline CDR1 and CDR2: SGDLS and YYNGEE. V was trimmed by 1 base and J by 7 bases, leaving 14 bases between them. The CDR3 contains 14 residues. The CDR3 nucleotides read TGTGCCAGCAGCGTATCGTCAGGGGATGTTGGCTACACCTTC. Its protein is CASSVSSGDVGYTF.

The chain is built from TRBV25-1 and TRBJ1-3, with D perhaps matching TRBD1 (6 bases). Germline-derived CDR1 and CDR2 are MGHDK and SYGVNS. Trimming left V 6 bases short and J 4 bases short, with 16 bases between. The CDR3 has 15 amino acids. The DNA of the CDR3 is TGTGCCAGCAGCGATCAGGGGCGGTCAGGAAACACCATATATTTT. Translated, it gives CASSDQGRSGNTIYF.

The chain recombines TRBV11-2 with TRBJ1-1; a possible D gene is TRBD1 (6 bases). Per germline, CDR1 SGHAT and CDR2 FQNNGV. CDR3 length equals 13 residues. Trimming pared 10 bases from V and 3 bases from J, leaving 15 bases between. The CDR3 DNA sequence: TGTGCCACCTCTAAGGGGGGGTACACTGAAGCTTTCTTT. This translates into CATSKGGYTEAFF.

The gene calls are TRBV18 and TRBJ1-5, with TRBD1 identical over 7 bases. V lost 1 base, J lost 1 base, and 1 base stayed unmatched. The CDR3 spans 15 residues. Germline V gives CDR1 KGHSH, CDR2 LQKENI. In DNA, the CDR3 is TGTGCCAGCTCACCACAGGGGGCGAGCAATCAGCCCCAGCATTTT. Protein sequence: CASSPQGASNQPQHF. The full variable domain, completed using reference TRBV18 and TRBJ1-5, is NAGVMQNPRHLVRRRGQEARLRCSPMKGHSHVYWYRQLPEEGLKFMVYLQKENIIDESGMPKERFSAEFPKEGPSILRIQQVVRGDSAAYFCASSPQGASNQPQHFGDGTRLSIL.

DNA for the CDR3: TGTGCCAGCAGAAGACTAGCGGGGGGGCCTGATACGCAGTATTTT. This sequence encodes CASRRLAGGPDTQYF. The chain links TRBV6-4 to TRBJ2-3; 14 bases are a match to TRBD2. The CDR3 sequence is 15 residues long. Trimming cost V 6 bases and J 6 bases; bases outside gene matches: 5. Per the germline V gene, CDR1 is MRHNA and CDR2 is SNTAGT.

To note about this clone: Other DNA sequences within the sample encode an identical CDR3. This sequence joins TRBV19 and TRBJ1-1; 7 positions match TRBD1. The CDR3 totals 14 residues. CDR1 LNHDA and CDR2 SQIVND come from the germline V gene (reference sequence). J lost 4 bases, V lost 4 bases, and 6 bases had no gene match. The CDR3 here is CASSTRQGGTEAFF. Written as DNA, the CDR3 is TGTGCCAGTAGTACGCGACAGGGAGGCACTGAAGCTTTCTTT.

V gene TRBV9 combines with J gene TRBJ2-1; TRBD2 matches 7 bases. J lost 9 bases, V lost 3 bases, and 9 bases had no gene match. Germline-derived CDR1 and CDR2 are SGDLS and YYNGEE. CDR3 length equals 14 residues. Written as DNA, the CDR3 is TGTGCCAGCAGCGAGGGAGGGCTCCTTCCTGAGCAGTTCTTC. Its translation is CASSEGGLLPEQFF.

This rearrangement joins TRBV13 to TRBJ2-7; possible D gene TRBD1, 5 bases. V shed 0 bases and J shed 0 bases, with 9 bases lying between them. The CDR3 covers 15 residues. Germline loops: CDR1 PRHDT, CDR2 FYEKMQ (reference sequence). The CDR3 DNA is TGTGCCAGCAGCTTAGGGTCGACAGCCTCCTACGAGCAGTACTTC. This sequence encodes CASSLGSTASYEQYF.

V is TRBV3-1 (or the pseudogene TRBV3-2) and J is TRBJ2-5; 11 nucleotides match TRBD1. The V segment lost 1 base and the J segment 4 bases; nucleotides outside the gene matches: 5. The CDR3 contains 16 residues. Per germline, CDR1 LGHDT and CDR2 YNNKEL (reference sequence). The CDR3 nucleotides are TGTGCCAGCAGCCAAGCCTCCGGGACAGGGGGAGAGACCCAGTACTTC. Its protein is CASSQASGTGGETQYF.

The chain carries TRBV5-1 and TRBJ1-1; TRBD1 agrees at 9 bases. The CDR3 contains 16 residues. V was clipped by 4 bases and J by 3 bases; unmatched bases: 10. CDR1 SGHRS and CDR2 YFSETQ come from the germline V gene. The CDR3 is CASSLTGGAGDTEAFF. The CDR3 bases are TGCGCCAGCAGCCTAACAGGGGGCGCAGGGGACACTGAAGCTTTCTTT.

The chain links TRBV3-1 (or the pseudogene TRBV3-2) to TRBJ1-6; 7 nucleotides match TRBD1. The CDR3 loop spans 15 amino acids. The germline V gene has CDR1 LGHDT and CDR2 YNNKEL (reference sequence). V shed 4 bases, J shed 4 bases, and the junction held 4 bases outside the gene matches. The CDR3 here is CASSRGQAYNSPLHF. The CDR3 DNA reads as TGTGCCAGCAGCCGTGGACAGGCTTATAATTCACCCCTCCACTTT.

The genes are TRBV6-1 and TRBJ1-1; 7 positions match TRBD1. This CDR3 spans 13 amino acids. The V segment lost 7 bases and the J segment 6 bases; nucleotides outside the gene matches: 8. Germline-derived CDR1 and CDR2 are MNHNS and SASEGT. This chain's CDR3 is CASNGQGVPEAFF. As DNA, the CDR3 is TGTGCCAGCAACGGGCAGGGGGTGCCTGAAGCTTTCTTT.

V usage is TRBV28 and J usage is TRBJ1-2; 10 bases line up with TRBD1. CDR1 and CDR2 from the germline V gene are MDHEN and SYDVKM. Trimming cost V 7 bases and J 8 bases; bases outside gene matches: 7. The CDR3 totals 13 residues. CDR3 nucleotides: TGTGCCAGCACCCTGGGACAGGGGCCCGGCTACACCTTC. Protein: CASTLGQGPGYTF.

As DNA, the CDR3 is TGTGCCTGCCGGGGAGGATTTCTAATCGCTGAAGCTTTCTTT. It encodes CACRGGFLIAEAFF. This chain uses TRBV19 with TRBJ1-1; D gene unclear. V dropped 11 bases and J dropped 6 bases, with 22 bases sitting between them. The CDR3 contains 14 residues. Germline-derived CDR1 and CDR2 are LNHDA and SQIVND (reference sequence).

This clone occurred once. The chain carries TRBV10-1 and TRBJ1-6, with TRBD1 identical over 9 bases. The germline V gene encodes CDR1 WNHNN and CDR2 SYGVQD (reference sequence). V gave up 8 bases and J gave up 13 bases; unmatched junction bases: 9. The CDR3 covers 13 residues. The CDR3 sequence is CASQEDRGFPLHF. The CDR3 region has the DNA TGCGCCAGCCAGGAGGACAGGGGTTTCCCCCTCCACTTT.

The CDR3 is CASSKGLATTEAFF. CDR3 nucleotide sequence: TGTGCCAGCAGCAAAGGACTAGCCACTACTGAAGCTTTCTTT. This chain joins TRBV7-9 and TRBJ1-1; D call uncertain. V was clipped by 5 bases and J by 5 bases, with 15 bases between them. This CDR3 contains 14 residues. Germline CDR1 and CDR2: SEHNR and FQNEAQ (reference sequence).

This chain connects TRBV28 to TRBJ2-5; TRBD2 agrees at 8 bases. Germline CDR1 reads MDHEN; CDR2 reads SYDVKM. This CDR3 has 12 residues. V gave up 4 bases and J gave up 7 bases; unmatched junction bases: 2. The CDR3, as DNA: TGTGCCAGCAGTTCCGGGGGGGGGACCCAGTACTTC. As protein: CASSSGGGTQYF. Based on the CDR3 plus reference TRBV28 and TRBJ2-5, the full variable domain is DVKVTQSSRYLVKRTGEKVFLECVQDMDHENMFWYRQDPGLGLRLIYFSYDVKMKEKGDIPEGYSVSREKKERFSLILESASTNQTSMYLCASSSGGGTQYFGPGTRLLVL.

The rearrangement uses TRBV28 and TRBJ2-3; D is uncertain. The CDR3 covers 15 residues. Trimming took off 4 bases at V and 1 base at J, with 12 bases between the two ends. CDR1 MDHEN and CDR2 SYDVKM come from the germline V gene. The CDR3 reads CASSSPTGGTDTQYF. DNA of the CDR3: TGTGCCAGCAGTTCCCCGACTGGTGGCACAGATACGCAGTATTTT.

For this clone: This may come from a read error, since a much larger clone is one base off. The CDR3 nucleotides are TGTGCCAGCAGCCCGGGGACTGAAGCTTTCTTT. Its protein product is CASSPGTEAFF. The V call is TRBV7-9, the J call TRBJ1-1, with D unclear. The germline V and J ends were trimmed by 5 bases and 5 bases, with 6 bases remaining between them. The CDR3 sequence is 11 residues long. Germline V CDR1 and CDR2: SEHNR, FQNEAQ (reference sequence).

This clone was counted once. This rearrangement joins TRBV10-1 to TRBJ2-3; TRBD1 agrees at 8 bases. The V gene end was trimmed by 3 bases and the J gene end by 10 bases; junction bases not matched to a gene: 6. CDR3 length equals 13 residues. CDR1 and CDR2 (germline): WNHNN, SYGVQD (reference sequence). The CDR3 region is CASSDSADRAQYF. As DNA, the CDR3 is TGCGCCAGCAGTGATTCCGCGGACAGGGCGCAGTATTTT.

The chain combines TRBV6-5 with TRBJ2-3; D remains unclear. V dropped 4 bases and J dropped 4 bases, with 12 bases sitting between them. CDR3 length: 14 amino acids. CDR1 and CDR2 from the germline V gene are MNHEY and SVGAGI. The CDR3 loop is CASSSTRSADTQYF. The CDR3 region has the DNA TGTGCCAGCAGTTCGACTCGCTCGGCAGATACGCAGTATTTT.

This chain uses TRBV6-5 with TRBJ2-3; possibly TRBD1 for D (6 bases). V was trimmed by 7 bases and J by 6 bases, leaving 11 bases between them. This CDR3 has 12 residues. The germline V gene encodes CDR1 MNHEY and CDR2 SVGAGI. The CDR3 sequence: CASIGRGDTQYF. In DNA form, the CDR3 reads TGTGCCAGCATCGGAAGGGGGGATACGCAGTATTTT.